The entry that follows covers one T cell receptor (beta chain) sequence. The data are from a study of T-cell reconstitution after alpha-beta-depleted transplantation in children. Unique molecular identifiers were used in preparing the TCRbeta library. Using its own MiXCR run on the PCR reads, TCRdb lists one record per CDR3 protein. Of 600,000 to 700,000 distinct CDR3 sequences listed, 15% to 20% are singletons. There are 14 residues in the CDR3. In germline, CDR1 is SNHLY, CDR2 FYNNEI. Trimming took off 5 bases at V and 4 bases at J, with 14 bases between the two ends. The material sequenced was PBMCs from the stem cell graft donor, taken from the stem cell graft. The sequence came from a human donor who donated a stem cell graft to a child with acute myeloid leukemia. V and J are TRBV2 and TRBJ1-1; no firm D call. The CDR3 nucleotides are TGTGCCAGCAGTCTGATAGGTGTGAGCACTGAAGCTTTCTTT. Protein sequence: CASSLIGVSTEAFF.